This TCR beta chain was retrieved from a study of identical twins. Findings of the study overall: Out-of-frame alpha sequences that twins shared showed excess low generation probability. The study found weaker excess twin sharing in beta out-of-frame sequences. Cord blood's abundant beta clonotypes had fewer insertions, unlike memory repertoires.

TCRdb called the 5' RACE reads again in MiXCR, with one record for every CDR3 protein. Of about 550,000 distinct CDR3 sequences listed, around 22% are singletons. In regard to this clonotype: The antigen is undetermined.

Per germline, CDR1 DFQATT and CDR2 SNEGSKA (reference sequence). V dropped 3 bases and J dropped 0 bases, with 12 bases sitting between them. CDR3 length equals 15 residues. These same records also appear under a second study, on yellow fever vaccine responses in identical twins. This second study says: Twins reportedly appeared to share part of their vaccine T cell response while keeping part individual.

V is TRBV20-1 and J is TRBJ2-1; D call uncertain. The TCR was taken from a woman younger than 35 in good health. Input material: CD4+ T cells sorted from blood. The CDR3 sequence is CSARSGRSSYNEQFF. The CDR3, as DNA: TGCAGTGCTAGGTCGGGCCGGAGCTCCTACAATGAGCAGTTCTTC.